These T cell receptor beta chains were read from a single sample in a study of OX40 agonist ivuxolimab in advanced cancers. Using immunoSEQ multiplex PCR, the repertoire was profiled, and TCRdb retains in-frame clones only, with some absent. Here the sample spans about 32,000 clones, roughly 81% being singletons. The sequences come from CD4+ or CD8+ T cells sorted from blood, collected in a trial of the OX40 agonist ivuxolimab. Every receptor here comes from an adult with an advanced solid tumor such as melanoma, head and neck, liver or kidney cancer. The CDR3 runs from the conserved cysteine through the conserved F or W. The D gene is left open where the match is weak. For some rows the clone size is stated as once, few or many, or as a class when expanded; others skip it.

j_call v_call clone_size d_call cdr3_aa cdr3_nt
TRBJ1-5 TRBV19 NA NA CASSTGTLSNQPQHF TGTGCCAGTAGTACGGGGACACTTAGCAATCAGCCCCAGCATTTT
TRBJ2-1 TRBV7-8 once TRBD2 CASSLNLQASGRMNEQFF TGTGCCAGCAGCTTAAACCTCCAGGCTAGCGGGAGGATGAATGAGCAGTTCTTC
TRBJ1-5 TRBV6-5 NA NA CASRGGFSNQPQHF TGTGCCAGCAGGGGAGGTTTTAGCAATCAGCCCCAGCATTTT
TRBJ1-2 TRBV29-1 NA TRBD1 CSVRQGEGYGYTF TGCAGCGTCCGACAGGGAGAAGGATATGGCTACACCTTC
TRBJ2-1 TRBV5-1 NA TRBD2 CASSFISGGAYNEQFF TGCGCCAGCAGCTTTATTAGCGGGGGGGCGTACAATGAGCAGTTCTTC
TRBJ1-1 TRBV4-3 NA NA CASSQARHTEAFF TGCGCCAGCAGCCAAGCCCGCCACACTGAAGCTTTCTTT
TRBJ2-3 TRBV6-5 once TRBD2 CASRSLAGGPDTQYF TGTGCCAGCAGATCTTTAGCGGGAGGCCCAGATACGCAGTATTTT
TRBJ1-2 TRBV6-1 NA NA CASSEPRALLGYTF TGTGCCAGCAGTGAGCCCAGAGCCCTCCTTGGCTACACCTTC
TRBJ1-5 TRBV5-1 NA TRBD1 CASSLGQGGNQPQHF TGCGCCAGCAGCTTAGGACAGGGGGGGAATCAGCCCCAGCATTTT
TRBJ2-2 TRBV2 NA NA CASSVRAAGELFF TGTGCCAGCAGTGTCCGGGCAGCCGGGGAGCTGTTTTTT
TRBJ2-3 TRBV5-1 NA TRBD2 CASRLPSGRTDTQYF TGCGCCAGCCGCCTCCCTAGCGGGAGAACAGATACGCAGTATTTT
TRBJ2-7 TRBV7-2 NA NA CASSSSPSSYEQYF TGTGCCAGCAGCTCGTCCCCCTCCTCCTACGAGCAGTACTTC
TRBJ1-5 TRBV18 once NA CASSSESASQPQHF TGTGCCAGCTCATCTGAGTCGGCGAGTCAGCCCCAGCATTTT
TRBJ1-6 TRBV30 NA NA CAWQAGPNSPLHF TGTGCCTGGCAGGCAGGTCCAAATTCACCCCTCCACTTT
TRBJ1-6 TRBV9 NA TRBD1 CASSVGNRGGNSPLHF TGTGCCAGCAGCGTAGGAAACAGGGGAGGAAATTCACCCCTCCACTTT
TRBJ2-2 TRBV9 few NA CASSPYFSAGELFF TGTGCCAGCAGCCCCTACTTCAGCGCCGGGGAGCTGTTTTTT
TRBJ2-7 TRBV7-3 once TRBD1 CASSHDRGPYEQYF TGTGCCAGCAGCCACGACAGGGGCCCCTACGAGCAGTACTTC
TRBJ2-7 TRBV7-6 NA NA CASSLGQAGSYEQYF TGTGCCAGCAGCTTAGGGCAGGCCGGCTCCTACGAGCAGTACTTC
TRBJ1-2 TRBV19 NA TRBD1 CASSIEGTAPYGYTF TGTGCCAGTAGTATAGAAGGGACAGCTCCCTATGGCTACACCTTC
TRBJ2-7 TRBV5-1 NA NA CASSSSDRSYEQYF TGCGCCAGCAGCTCTAGCGACCGTTCCTACGAGCAGTACTTC
TRBJ2-3 TRBV5-4 NA NA CASSLDATDTQYF TGTGCCAGCAGCCTCGACGCCACAGATACGCAGTATTTT
TRBJ2-7 TRBV6-5 few NA CASRDWSASYEQYF TGTGCCAGCAGGGATTGGTCAGCCTCCTACGAGCAGTACTTC
TRBJ2-5 TRBV5-8 NA NA CASSLGGVAQETQYF TGTGCCAGCAGCTTGGGGGGAGTGGCCCAAGAGACCCAGTACTTC
TRBJ1-3 TRBV6-8 NA NA CASSYFRAAGNTIYF TGTGCCAGCAGTTACTTCAGGGCAGCGGGAAACACCATATATTTT
TRBJ2-3 TRBV28 NA NA CASREASASTDTQYF TGTGCCAGCAGGGAGGCTAGCGCTAGCACAGATACGCAGTATTTT
TRBJ2-7 TRBV13 NA NA CASSHGLSEQYF TGTGCCAGCAGCCACGGACTCTCCGAGCAGTACTTC
TRBJ2-7 TRBV4-3 NA TRBD2 CASSQFTSGGVYEQYF TGCGCCAGCAGCCAGTTCACTAGCGGGGGAGTTTACGAGCAGTACTTC
TRBJ1-4 TRBV7-9 NA NA CASGLEGAGEKLFF TGTGCCAGCGGCCTCGAAGGGGCCGGGGAAAAACTGTTTTTT
TRBJ2-7 TRBV6-1 NA NA CASRPSAYEQYF TGTGCCAGCAGACCGAGCGCCTACGAGCAGTACTTC
TRBJ1-1 TRBV4-1 NA NA CASSLRGERSTEAFF TGCGCCAGCAGCCTCCGGGGAGAGAGGTCCACTGAAGCTTTCTTT
TRBJ2-5 TRBV21-1 NA NA CARGGTQYF TGTGCCAGGGGGGGCACCCAGTACTTC
TRBJ2-3 TRBV11-2 NA NA CASSTTSRTTFADTQYF TGTGCCAGCAGCACCACCTCTCGGACTACCTTCGCAGATACGCAGTATTTT
TRBJ2-1 TRBV7-9 NA NA CASSLSGGNEQFF TGTGCCAGCAGCTTAAGTGGGGGTAATGAGCAGTTCTTC
TRBJ1-2 TRBV30 NA NA CAWSGAVRRGYGYTF TGTGCCTGGAGCGGGGCGGTCAGGAGGGGCTATGGCTACACCTTC
TRBJ1-1 TRBV7-2 once NA CASSSGTGNTEAFF TGTGCCAGCAGCTCCGGTACAGGGAACACTGAAGCTTTCTTT
TRBJ2-3 TRBV10-1 NA NA CASSEGAGTDTQYF TGCGCCAGCAGTGAGGGGGCCGGCACAGATACGCAGTATTTT
TRBJ1-4 TRBV25-1 NA NA CASSAPGASGEKLFF TGTGCCAGCAGTGCACCCGGGGCCTCGGGTGAAAAACTGTTTTTT
TRBJ2-1 TRBV5-1 NA TRBD2 CASSLQREIGNEQFF TGCGCCAGCAGCTTGCAGCGGGAGATAGGAAATGAGCAGTTCTTC
TRBJ2-3 TRBV5-1 NA NA CASGVGLEDTDTQYF TGCGCCAGCGGGGTTGGGCTAGAGGACACAGATACGCAGTATTTT
TRBJ2-1 TRBV7-9 once TRBD2 CASSSSGRNYNEQFF TGTGCCAGCAGTTCTAGCGGGAGAAACTACAATGAGCAGTTCTTC
TRBJ1-2 TRBV4-2 NA NA CASSQDRQGIYGYTF TGTGCCAGCAGCCAAGATCGGCAGGGCATCTATGGCTACACCTTC
TRBJ1-5 TRBV28 NA NA CASSSGQGRQPQHF TGTGCCAGCAGTTCGGGGCAGGGGAGACAGCCCCAGCATTTT